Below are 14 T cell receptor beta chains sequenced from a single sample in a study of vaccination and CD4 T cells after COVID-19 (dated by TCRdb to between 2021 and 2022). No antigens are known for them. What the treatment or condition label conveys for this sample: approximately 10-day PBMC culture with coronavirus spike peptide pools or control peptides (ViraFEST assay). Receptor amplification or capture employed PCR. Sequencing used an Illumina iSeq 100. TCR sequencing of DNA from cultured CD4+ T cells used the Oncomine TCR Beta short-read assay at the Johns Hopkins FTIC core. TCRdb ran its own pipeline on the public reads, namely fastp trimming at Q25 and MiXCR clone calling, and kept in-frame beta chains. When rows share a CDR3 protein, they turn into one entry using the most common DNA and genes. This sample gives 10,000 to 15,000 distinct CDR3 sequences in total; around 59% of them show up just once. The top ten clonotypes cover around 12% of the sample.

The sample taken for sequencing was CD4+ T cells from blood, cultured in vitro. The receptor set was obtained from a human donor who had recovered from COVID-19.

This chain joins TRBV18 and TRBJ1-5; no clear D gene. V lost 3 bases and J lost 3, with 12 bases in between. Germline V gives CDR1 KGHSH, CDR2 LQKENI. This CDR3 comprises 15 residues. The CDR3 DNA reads TGTGCCAGCTCACCCTCTGACACTCTCAATCAGCCCCAGCATTTT. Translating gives CASSPSDTLNQPQHF.

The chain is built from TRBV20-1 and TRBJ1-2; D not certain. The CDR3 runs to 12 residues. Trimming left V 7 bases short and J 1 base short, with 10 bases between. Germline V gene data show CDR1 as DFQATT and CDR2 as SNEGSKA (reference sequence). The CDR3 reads CSGGGSNYGYTF. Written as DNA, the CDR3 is TGCAGTGGTGGAGGGAGTAACTATGGCTACACCTTC.

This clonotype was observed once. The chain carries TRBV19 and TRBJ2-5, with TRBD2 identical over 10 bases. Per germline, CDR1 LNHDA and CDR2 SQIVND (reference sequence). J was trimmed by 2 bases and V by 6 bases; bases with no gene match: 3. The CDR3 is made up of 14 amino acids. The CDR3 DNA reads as TGTGCCAGTAGCGCACTAGCGGGACAAGAGACCCAGTACTTC. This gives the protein CASSALAGQETQYF.

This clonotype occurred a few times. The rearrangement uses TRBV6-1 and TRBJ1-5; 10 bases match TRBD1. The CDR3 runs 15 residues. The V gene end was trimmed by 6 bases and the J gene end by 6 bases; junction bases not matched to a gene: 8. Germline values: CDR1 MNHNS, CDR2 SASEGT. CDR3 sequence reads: CASRTGTGEAQPQHF. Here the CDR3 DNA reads TGTGCCAGCAGGACGGGGACAGGGGAAGCTCAGCCCCAGCATTTT.

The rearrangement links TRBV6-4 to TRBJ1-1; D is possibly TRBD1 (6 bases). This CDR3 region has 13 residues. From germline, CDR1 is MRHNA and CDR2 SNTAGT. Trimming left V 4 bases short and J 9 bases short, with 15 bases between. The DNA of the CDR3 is TGTGCCAGCAGTGTTGAGACAGGCAATAAAGCTTTCTTT. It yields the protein CASSVETGNKAFF.

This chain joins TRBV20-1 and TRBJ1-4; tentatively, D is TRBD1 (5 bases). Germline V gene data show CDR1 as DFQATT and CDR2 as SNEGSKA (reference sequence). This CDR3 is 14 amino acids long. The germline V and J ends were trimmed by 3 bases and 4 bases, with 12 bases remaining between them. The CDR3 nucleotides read TGCAGTGCTAGTCGCGGGGGGATTAATGAAAAACTGTTTTTT. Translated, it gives CSASRGGINEKLFF.

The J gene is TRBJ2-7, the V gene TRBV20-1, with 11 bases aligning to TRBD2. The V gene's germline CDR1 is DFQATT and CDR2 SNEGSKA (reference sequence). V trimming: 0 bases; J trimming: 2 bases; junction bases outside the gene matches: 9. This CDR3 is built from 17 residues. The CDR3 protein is CSARDSSGRERTYEQYF. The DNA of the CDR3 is TGCAGTGCTAGAGATAGTAGCGGGAGGGAGAGGACCTACGAGCAGTACTTC.

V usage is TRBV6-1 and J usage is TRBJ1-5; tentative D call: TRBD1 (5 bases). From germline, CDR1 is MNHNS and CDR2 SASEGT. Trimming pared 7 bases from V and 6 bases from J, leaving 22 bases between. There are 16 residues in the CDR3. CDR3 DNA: TGTGCCAGCACTGAGAGGGGAGGGTCAGGCGTTCAGCCCCAGCATTTT. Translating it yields CASTERGGSGVQPQHF.

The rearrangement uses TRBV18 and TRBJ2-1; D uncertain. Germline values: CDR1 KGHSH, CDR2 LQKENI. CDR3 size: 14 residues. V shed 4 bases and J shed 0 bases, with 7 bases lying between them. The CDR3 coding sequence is TGTGCCAGCTCACTCCGCAGCTCCTACAATGAGCAGTTCTTC. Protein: CASSLRSSYNEQFF.

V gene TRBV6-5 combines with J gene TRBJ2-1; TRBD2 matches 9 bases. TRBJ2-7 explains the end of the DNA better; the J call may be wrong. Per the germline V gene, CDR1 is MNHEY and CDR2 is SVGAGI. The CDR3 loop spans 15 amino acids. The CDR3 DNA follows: TGTGCCAGCAGTTATGGGATGCTAGCGGGATACGAGCAGTACTTC. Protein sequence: CASSYGMLAGYEQYF.

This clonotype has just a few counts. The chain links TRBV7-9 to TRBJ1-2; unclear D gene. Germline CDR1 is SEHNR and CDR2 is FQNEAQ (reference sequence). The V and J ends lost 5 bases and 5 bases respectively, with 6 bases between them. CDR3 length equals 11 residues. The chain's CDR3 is CASSRSYGYTF. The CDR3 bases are TGTGCCAGCAGCCGCAGTTATGGCTACACCTTC.

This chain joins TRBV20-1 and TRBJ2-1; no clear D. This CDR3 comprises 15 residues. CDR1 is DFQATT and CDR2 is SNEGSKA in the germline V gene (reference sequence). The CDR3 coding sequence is TGCAGGGCGGATCCAGTGGATTCCCACTACAATGAGCAGTTCTTC. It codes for CRADPVDSHYNEQFF.

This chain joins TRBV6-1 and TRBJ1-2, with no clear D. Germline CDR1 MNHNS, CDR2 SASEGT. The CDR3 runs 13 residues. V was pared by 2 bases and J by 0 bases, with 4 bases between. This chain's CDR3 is CASSEQANYGYTF. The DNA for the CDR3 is TGTGCCAGCAGTGAACAGGCTAACTATGGCTACACCTTC.

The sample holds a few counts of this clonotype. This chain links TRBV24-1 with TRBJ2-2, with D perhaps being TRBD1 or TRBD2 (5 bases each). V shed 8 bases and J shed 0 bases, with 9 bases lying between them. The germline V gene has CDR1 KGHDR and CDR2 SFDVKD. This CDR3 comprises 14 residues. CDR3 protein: CATTRGPNTGELFF. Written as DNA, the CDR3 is TGTGCCACCACGAGGGGACCGAACACCGGGGAGCTGTTTTTT.